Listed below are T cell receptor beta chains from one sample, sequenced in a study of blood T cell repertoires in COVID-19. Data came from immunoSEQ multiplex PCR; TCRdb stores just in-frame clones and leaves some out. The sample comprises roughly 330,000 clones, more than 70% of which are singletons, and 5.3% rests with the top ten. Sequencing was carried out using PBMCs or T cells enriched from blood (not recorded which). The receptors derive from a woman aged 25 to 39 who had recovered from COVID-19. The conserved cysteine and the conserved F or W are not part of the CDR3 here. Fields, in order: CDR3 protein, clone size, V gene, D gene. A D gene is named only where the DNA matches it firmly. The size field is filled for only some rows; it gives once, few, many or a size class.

ASSKGHQIYEQY,.,TRBV19,.
ASSQVGQNYGYT,.,TRBV14,.
ASSLDDSGPLH,.,TRBV5-1,.
AWAQGESQPQH,.,TRBV30,TRBD1
ASGTGEETQY,.,TRBV5-1,TRBD1
ASSDRQTGTEAF,.,TRBV6-1,.
ASSPSTGYGYT,many,TRBV5-1,.
SVETPQGPYEQY,.,TRBV29-1,.
ASSLYRLAGGRGTQY,.,TRBV27,TRBD2
ASSLDRVGNSPLH,.,TRBV4-3,.
ASRRQGPNQPQH,.,TRBV19,TRBD1
ASSFRLLAGGSGETQY,.,TRBV7-8,TRBD2
ASSPGDHTDTQY,.,TRBV6-2/TRBV6-3,.
ASSVAETEAF,many,TRBV6-1,.
AIGRGPEQY,.,TRBV10-3,.
ASSFGDFYSPLH,.,TRBV28,.
ASTRTGFDYGYT,.,TRBV5-1,.
ASSRGQLNTEAF,.,TRBV5-1,TRBD1
ASGRTSLYEQY,.,TRBV21-1,.
ASSFLTGAVDGYT,.,TRBV7-2,TRBD1
ASIATEWGFGYT,.,TRBV19,.
ASSLPGGGNTIY,.,TRBV5-6,TRBD1
ASSQDLRAEETQY,.,TRBV3-1/TRBV3-2,.
ASSPGTQSSPLH,.,TRBV19,.
ASTAGMSSGNTIY,.,TRBV19,.
ASSLVGTVRNYGYT,.,TRBV7-9,TRBD1
ASSPRGGMLYEQY,.,TRBV18,TRBD2
ASSYAQAYNSPLH,.,TRBV6-5,.
ASSSGLGGGGTQY,few,TRBV9,TRBD2
ASGLGHDSNQPQH,once,TRBV12-5,.
ASSLRDRAGYT,once,TRBV5-1,TRBD1
ASSATYEQY,.,TRBV28,.
ASSPSRTEAF,.,TRBV14,.
ASSQVGTGDSPLH,few,TRBV3-1/TRBV3-2,TRBD1
ASRELRQRTNEKLF,.,TRBV28,.
ASSLTALLEQY,.,TRBV5-5,.
ASSPDSYGYT,few,TRBV10-1,.
ASSLAGTQKLF,.,TRBV7-2,.
ASGLVSGTAGNEQF,.,TRBV12-5,.
ASSQDLGRVKDSPLH,.,TRBV4-3,.
ASQSSGAGGEQF,.,TRBV5-5,TRBD2
ASSFNRDLPNNEQF,.,TRBV7-2,.
ASSAQGSAF,.,TRBV6-2/TRBV6-3,.
ASSQGTSNYGYT,.,TRBV2,.
ASSQGQGRPLH,.,TRBV4-3,TRBD1
ASSESGTDTQY,.,TRBV10-1,.
ASSIGEGSYNEQF,once,TRBV19,TRBD2
ASSRTGGVYGYT,.,TRBV5-4,TRBD1
ASSLISNGNTIY,.,TRBV28,.
ASSQRDRGGYT,.,TRBV14,TRBD1
ASSADRGLGYT,once,TRBV28,TRBD1
AWSGGRIYGYT,.,TRBV30,.
SVEALDRVYGYT,.,TRBV29-1,TRBD1
ASSTYSHNEQF,once,TRBV6-2/TRBV6-3,.
ASSWGQGAEDEQY,.,TRBV27,TRBD1
ASSQDRQRGTDTQY,.,TRBV4-3,.
ALGQGHYGYT,few,TRBV30,TRBD1
AISEGQGEGRTEAF,few,TRBV10-3,TRBD1